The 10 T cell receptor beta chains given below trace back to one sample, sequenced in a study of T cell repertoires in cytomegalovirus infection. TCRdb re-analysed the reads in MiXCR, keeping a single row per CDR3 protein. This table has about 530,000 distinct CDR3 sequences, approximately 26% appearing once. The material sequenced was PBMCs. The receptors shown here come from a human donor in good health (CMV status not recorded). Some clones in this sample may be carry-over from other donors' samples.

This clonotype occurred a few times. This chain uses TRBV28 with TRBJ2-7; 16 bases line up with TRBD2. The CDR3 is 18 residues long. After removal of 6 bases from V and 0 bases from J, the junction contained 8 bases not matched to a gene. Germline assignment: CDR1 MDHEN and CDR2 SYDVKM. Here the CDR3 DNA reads TGTGCCAGCAGGACCGGGACTAGCGGGAGGGAGAGCTCCTACGAGCAGTACTTC. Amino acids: CASRTGTSGRESSYEQYF.

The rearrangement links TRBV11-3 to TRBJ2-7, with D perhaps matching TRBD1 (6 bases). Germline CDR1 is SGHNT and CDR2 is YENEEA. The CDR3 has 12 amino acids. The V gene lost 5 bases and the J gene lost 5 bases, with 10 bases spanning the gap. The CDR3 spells CASSVEGDEQYF. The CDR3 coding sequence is TGTGCCAGCAGCGTTGAGGGGGACGAGCAGTACTTC.

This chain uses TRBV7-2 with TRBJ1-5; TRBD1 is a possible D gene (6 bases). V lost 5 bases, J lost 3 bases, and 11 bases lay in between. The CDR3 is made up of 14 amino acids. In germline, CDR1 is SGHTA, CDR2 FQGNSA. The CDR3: CASSLTGTNQPQHF. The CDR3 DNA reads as TGTGCCAGCAGCCTCACAGGGACCAATCAGCCCCAGCATTTT.

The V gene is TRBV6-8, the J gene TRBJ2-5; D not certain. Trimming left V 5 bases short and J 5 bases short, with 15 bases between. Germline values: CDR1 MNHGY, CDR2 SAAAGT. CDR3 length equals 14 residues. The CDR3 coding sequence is TGTGCCAGCAGTGAACTGTCTCTTGGCGAGACCCAGTACTTC. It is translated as CASSELSLGETQYF.

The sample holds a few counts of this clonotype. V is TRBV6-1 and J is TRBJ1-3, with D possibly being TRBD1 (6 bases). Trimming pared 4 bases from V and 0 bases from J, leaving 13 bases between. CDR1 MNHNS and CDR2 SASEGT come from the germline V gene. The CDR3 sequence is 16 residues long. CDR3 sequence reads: CASSAPTGISGNTIYF. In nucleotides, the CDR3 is TGTGCCAGCAGTGCGCCTACAGGGATCTCTGGAAACACCATATATTTT.

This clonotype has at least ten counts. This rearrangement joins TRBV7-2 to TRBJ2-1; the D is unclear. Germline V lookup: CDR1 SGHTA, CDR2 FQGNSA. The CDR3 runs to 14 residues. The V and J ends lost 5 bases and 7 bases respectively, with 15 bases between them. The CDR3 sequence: CASSLQDVRNEQFF. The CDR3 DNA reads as TGTGCCAGCAGCCTTCAAGATGTTAGGAATGAGCAGTTCTTC.

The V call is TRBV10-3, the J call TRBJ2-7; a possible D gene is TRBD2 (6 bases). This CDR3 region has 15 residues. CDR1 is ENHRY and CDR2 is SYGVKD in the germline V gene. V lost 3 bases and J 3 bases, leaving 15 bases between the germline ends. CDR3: CAISDPFRGYYEQYF. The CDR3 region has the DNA TGTGCCATCAGTGACCCGTTCCGGGGGTACTACGAGCAGTACTTC.

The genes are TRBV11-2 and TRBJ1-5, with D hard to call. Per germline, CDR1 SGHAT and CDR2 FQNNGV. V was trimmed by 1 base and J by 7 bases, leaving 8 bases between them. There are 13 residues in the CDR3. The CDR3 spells CASSLGYRQPQHF. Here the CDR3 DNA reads TGTGCCAGCAGCTTAGGCTACAGACAGCCCCAGCATTTT.

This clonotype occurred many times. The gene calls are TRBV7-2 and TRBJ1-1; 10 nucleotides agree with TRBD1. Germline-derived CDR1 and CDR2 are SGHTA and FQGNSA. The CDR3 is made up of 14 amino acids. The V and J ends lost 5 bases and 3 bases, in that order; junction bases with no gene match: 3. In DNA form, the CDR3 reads TGTGCCAGCAGCCACGGGACAGGGGACACTGAAGCTTTCTTT. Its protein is CASSHGTGDTEAFF.

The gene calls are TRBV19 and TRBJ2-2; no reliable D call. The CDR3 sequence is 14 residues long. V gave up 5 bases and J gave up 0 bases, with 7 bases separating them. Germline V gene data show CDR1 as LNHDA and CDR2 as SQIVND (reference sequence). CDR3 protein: CASSYVSNTGELFF. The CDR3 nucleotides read TGTGCCAGTAGTTACGTCTCGAACACCGGGGAGCTGTTTTTT.